Listed here are 15 T cell receptor beta chains from one sample, sequenced in a study of CD8+CD57+ T cells in acquired aplastic anemia. Patients sequenced had flow cytometry evidence of CD8+CD57+ cell expansion. CDR3 and TCR beta VDJ profiling relied on a genomic DNA template. TCRdb passed the reads through MiXCR, listing each CDR3 protein once. The sample has just over 450,000 distinct CDR3 sequences, approximately 33% seen once. Sequences were obtained from sorted CD4+, CD8+, or CD8+CD57+ T cells (not recorded which) from PBMCs. Receptors originate from a human donor with aplastic anemia.

This clonotype was observed a few times. The J gene is TRBJ1-1, the V gene TRBV25-1; 8 bases align to TRBD1. The CDR3 consists of 14 residues. Germline CDR1 reads MGHDK; CDR2 reads SYGVNS. The trim removed 6 bases at V and 4 bases at J, leaving 7 bases unmatched. CDR3 sequence reads: CASRRQGAFTEAFF. CDR3 DNA sequence: TGTGCCAGCAGACGGCAGGGGGCGTTCACTGAAGCTTTCTTT.

This clonotype came up a few times. A read error may account for a junction end that differs from germline. The rearrangement links TRBV6-1 to TRBJ2-2; D unclear. The CDR3 spans 15 residues. Germline CDR1 is MNHNS and CDR2 is SASEGT. This chain's CDR3 is CASNEAGDNTGELFF. DNA for the CDR3: TGTGCCAGCAATGAAGCAGGAGACAACACCGGGGAGCTGTTTTTT.

The chain is built from TRBV19 and TRBJ2-3; D is uncertain. There are 14 residues in the CDR3. V lost 4 bases to trimming and J lost 1 base, with 9 bases between them. The germline V gene has CDR1 LNHDA and CDR2 SQIVND (reference sequence). Here the CDR3 reads CASSRGRRTDTQYF. In DNA form, the CDR3 reads TGTGCCAGTAGTAGAGGACGGCGCACAGATACGCAGTATTTT.

This rearrangement joins TRBV29-1 to TRBJ1-1; perhaps TRBD1 as D (6 bases). Germline CDR1 is SQVTM and CDR2 is ANQGSEA. The CDR3 extends over 12 amino acids. V was trimmed by 4 bases and J by 7 bases, leaving 13 bases between them. This CDR3 reads CSVAAQGIEAFF. The CDR3 coding sequence is TGCAGCGTTGCCGCCCAGGGGATTGAAGCTTTCTTT.

The chain employs TRBV11-2 and TRBJ2-3; D may be TRBD2 (6 bases). Trimming pared 4 bases from V and 1 base from J, leaving 12 bases between. The CDR3 runs to 15 residues. The germline V gene encodes CDR1 SGHAT and CDR2 FQNNGV. The CDR3 DNA follows: TGTGCCAGCAGCTCCCCTCGCGGGGGCACAGATACGCAGTATTTT. It yields the protein CASSSPRGGTDTQYF.

This clonotype was observed at least ten times. The chain uses TRBV7-9 and TRBJ1-3; D is perhaps TRBD1 (6 bases). This CDR3 spans 15 amino acids. The ends were cut back, 9 bases at V and 3 bases at J, with 18 bases in the middle. Looked up from germline, CDR1 is SEHNR and CDR2 is FQNEAQ (reference sequence). This CDR3 reads CASDVGGFYGNTIYF. DNA for the CDR3: TGTGCCAGTGATGTAGGGGGATTCTATGGAAACACCATATATTTT. Variable domain in full (rest from reference TRBV7-9 and TRBJ1-3): DTGVSQNPRHKITKRGQNVTFRCDPISEHNRLYWYRQTLGQGPEFLTYFQNEAQLEKSRLLSDRFSAERPKGSFSTLEIQRTEQGDSAMYLCASDVGGFYGNTIYFGEGSWLTVV.

This clonotype has a count of ten or more. The chain carries TRBV2 and TRBJ2-7; perhaps D is TRBD1 or TRBD2 (5 bases each). CDR1 and CDR2 (germline): SNHLY, FYNNEI. Trimming cost V 5 bases and J 0 bases, with 11 bases left between them. The CDR3 is made up of 14 amino acids. CDR3 bases: TGTGCCAGCAGTCGGGACCAAAGCTCCTACGAGCAGTACTTC. It specifies CASSRDQSSYEQYF.

This rearrangement joins TRBV7-2 to TRBJ2-7; D uncertain. Germline V CDR1 and CDR2: SGHTA, FQGNSA. Trimming removed 5 bases from V and 7 bases from J, with 18 bases in between. This CDR3 contains 14 residues. For the CDR3, the DNA is TGTGCCAGCAGCCCCCAAGTGGTAGCTCGGGAGCAGTACTTC. Translating it yields CASSPQVVAREQYF.

A note on this clonotype: An end of the junction differs from the germline gene, which may be a read error. The rearrangement uses TRBV9 and TRBJ1-2, with unresolved D. This CDR3 region has 14 residues. CDR1 SGDLS and CDR2 YYNGEE come from the germline V gene. The CDR3, as DNA: TGTGCCAGCGGCGTTGGGAGCTCTAACTATGGCTACACCTTC. This translates into CASGVGSSNYGYTF.

There are many counts of this clonotype. The rearrangement joins TRBV19 to TRBJ1-1; maybe TRBD1 (5 bases). The ends were cut back, 6 bases at V and 7 bases at J, with 12 bases in the middle. The CDR3 runs 12 residues. The germline V gene encodes CDR1 LNHDA and CDR2 SQIVND (reference sequence). The DNA for the CDR3 is TGTGCCAGTAGCGCGGGGACTGGTGAAGCTTTCTTT. Protein: CASSAGTGEAFF.

This clonotype was counted at least ten times. The CDR3 sequence is CASSDPMYEQYF. The CDR3, as DNA: TGCGCCAGCAGCGACCCGATGTACGAGCAGTACTTC. V and J are TRBV5-1 and TRBJ2-7; D unclear. V was pared by 4 bases and J by 4 bases, with 9 bases between. The CDR3 length is 12 residues. Germline V CDR1 and CDR2: SGHRS, YFSETQ.

The J gene is TRBJ1-2, the V gene TRBV25-1; D ambiguous. V was cut by 6 bases and J by 0 bases, with 8 bases left in between. There are 13 residues in the CDR3. CDR1 MGHDK and CDR2 SYGVNS come from the germline V gene. This chain's CDR3 is CASSQVANYGYTF. The CDR3 DNA reads TGTGCCAGCAGCCAAGTGGCTAACTATGGCTACACCTTC.

This chain links TRBV6-2 or TRBV6-3 with TRBJ1-2, with TRBD1 matching over 9 bases. The CDR3 runs to 15 residues. With V trimmed by 5 bases and J by 5 bases, 9 bases remained unmatched. Germline V gene sequence: CDR1 MNHEY, CDR2 SVGEGT. DNA of the CDR3: TGTGCCAGCAGTCCCCCCGGGACAGGGAGATATGGCTACACCTTC. It translates to CASSPPGTGRYGYTF.

There are many counts of this clonotype. The rearrangement uses TRBV5-1 and TRBJ1-1; the D gene is possibly TRBD1 (5 bases). Germline V gene sequence: CDR1 SGHRS, CDR2 YFSETQ. V lost 4 bases and J 5 bases, leaving 15 bases between the germline ends. CDR3 size: 14 residues. CDR3: CASSPQGDGTEAFF. CDR3 sequence (DNA): TGCGCCAGCAGCCCTCAGGGAGATGGGACTGAAGCTTTCTTT.

Comments on this clonotype: Being one base from a much bigger clone, this may be a read error. Because it lacks the conserved phenylalanine or tryptophan at the end, this CDR3 is likely a read error. The chain combines TRBV5-1 with TRBJ1-6; TRBD1 agrees at 8 bases. Germline assignment: CDR1 SGHRS and CDR2 YFSETQ. CDR3 length: 14 amino acids. Unmatched junction bases numbered 9, after V lost 6 bases and J lost 10 bases. DNA for the CDR3: TGCGCCAGCACCAAGGACAGGGTAGGGTCACCCCTCCACTCT. Translation gives CASTKDRVGSPLHS.